The text below deals with one TCR beta chain. The V gene lost 0 bases and the J gene lost 8 bases, with 8 bases spanning the gap. Germline CDR1 and CDR2: ENHRY and SYGVKD. This CDR3 has 14 residues. Here immunoSEQ multiplex PCR was the method, and the copy in TCRdb shows in-frame clones only, minus some. The sample lists 140,000 to 150,000 clones; 84% were seen once. This entry belongs to a study of blood T cell repertoires in COVID-19. Sequencing input: peripheral blood. The sequence was collected from a human donor in a cohort sampled during active COVID-19. The chain uses TRBV10-3 and TRBJ1-6; D gene uncertain. CDR3 in DNA: TGTGCCATCAGTGAGTCGGGTGGAGATTCACCCCTCCACTTT. Translating gives CAISESGGDSPLHF.